This T cell receptor (beta chain) was documented in a study of T-cell reconstitution after alpha-beta-depleted transplantation in children (dated by TCRdb to 2015 to 2016). Background for the entire study: T-cell immune reconstitution after TCRalphabeta/CD19-depleted allogeneic hematopoietic cell transplantation in children was quantitatively tracked in the study by means of TCR repertoire profiling. On the study overall, not on this receptor specifically: About two months after transplant, the apparently early recovery of alphabetaT-cell counts reportedly depended on just several hundred clones that had expanded rapidly and came from non-depleted graft cells. Hyperexpanded clone frequencies declined over subsequent months; after one year, T-cell counts and TCRbeta diversity were mostly attributed to newly produced T cells. In some patients, the high TCRbeta diversity seen at day 60 was put down to recipient T cells and intrathymic progenitors that had survived conditioning.

The treatment or condition label, as the study defines it: allogeneic hematopoietic cell transplantation with graft depleted of TCRalphabeta T cells and CD19 B cells. The transplant recipients were children given TCRalphabeta/CD19-depleted allogeneic hematopoietic cell grafts. The CDR3 measures 15 amino acids from cysteine to phenylalanine. The only DNA kept is the CDR3, 45 bases in frame from the first base. At the junction V is shortened by 0 bases and J by 4 bases, with 15 bases in between. The germline V gene (reference sequence) specifies DFQATT as CDR1 and SNEGSKA as CDR2. This clonotype was seen ten or more times. Its target antigen remains unknown. Qualities for individual bases were not recorded, and no much larger clone is one base off. The method was PCR. Instrument used: Illumina HiSeq 2500. To normalize quantification of the TCRbeta repertoire, the TCR libraries were built with molecular barcoding that relied on unique molecular identifiers. The public sequencing data were trimmed at Q25 with fastp and processed into clonotypes with MiXCR by TCRdb, which kept only in-frame beta chains. Each CDR3 protein appears once, grouped with its most common genes and DNA. Recorded for this sample are approximately 170,000 distinct CDR3 sequences; approximately 12% of them occurred a single time. The ten largest clonotypes hold about 12% of the sample.

The clonotype originates from a boy between 2 and 10 years old with acute myeloid leukemia, due to receive a stem cell transplant. The V gene is TRBV20-1 and the J gene is TRBJ1-2; the D gene is not confidently resolved. The sample was PBMCs, taken before TCRalphabeta/CD19-depleted stem cell transplant. The CDR3 reads CSARDSVEVPYGYTF. At the DNA level, the sequence is TGCAGTGCTAGAGATTCGGTAGAGGTACCCTATGGCTACACCTTC.